This TCR beta chain was observed in a study of T cell responses to AZD1222 COVID-19 vaccine. Trimming took 4 bases from V and 4 from J; bases not matched to a gene: 5. This CDR3 has 16 residues. CDR1 and CDR2 from the germline V gene are MNHEY and SVGAGI. Overall study findings and caveats: After the peak T cell response, and only then, were repertoires sampled. Spike-specific TCR breadth and depth went up after people got two AZD1222 doses. Targets within unmutated variant regions were reportedly found for nearly half of spike-specific TCRs.

On this clone itself: Its antigen is unknown.

Libraries were prepared by immunoSEQ multiplex PCR; TCRdb keeps only in-frame clonotypes and omits some of them. The sample consists of roughly 130,000 clones, roughly nine tenths of them appearing once. The receptor comes from an adult in good health. This sample comprised peripheral blood, obtained on day 0 of AZD1222 vaccination. The chain couples TRBV6-5 to TRBJ2-2; 11 bases agree with TRBD2. The CDR3 DNA reads as TGTGCCAGCAGTTCCGGACTAGCGGGTGGCACCGGGGAGCTGTTTTTT. Residues: CASSSGLAGGTGELFF.